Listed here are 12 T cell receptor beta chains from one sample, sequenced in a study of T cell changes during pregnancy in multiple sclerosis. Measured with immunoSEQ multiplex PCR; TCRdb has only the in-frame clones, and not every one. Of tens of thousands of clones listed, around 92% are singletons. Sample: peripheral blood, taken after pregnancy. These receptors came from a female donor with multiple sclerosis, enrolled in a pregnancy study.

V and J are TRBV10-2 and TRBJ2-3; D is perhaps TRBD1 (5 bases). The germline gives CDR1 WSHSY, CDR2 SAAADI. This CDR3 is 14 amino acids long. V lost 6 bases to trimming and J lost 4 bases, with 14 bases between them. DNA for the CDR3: TGCGCCAGCAGACAGGTTCAGTTTGCAGATACGCAGTATTTT. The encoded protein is CASRQVQFADTQYF.

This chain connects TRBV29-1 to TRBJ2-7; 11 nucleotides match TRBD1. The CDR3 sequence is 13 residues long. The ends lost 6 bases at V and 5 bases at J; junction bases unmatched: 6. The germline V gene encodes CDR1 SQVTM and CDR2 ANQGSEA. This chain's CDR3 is CSVDGQGADEQYF. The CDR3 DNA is TGCAGCGTCGACGGACAGGGGGCTGACGAGCAGTACTTC.

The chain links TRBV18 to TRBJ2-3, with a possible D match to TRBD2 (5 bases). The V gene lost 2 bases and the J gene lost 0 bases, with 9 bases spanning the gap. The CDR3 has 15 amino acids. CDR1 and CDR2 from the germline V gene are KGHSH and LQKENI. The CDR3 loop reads CASSPVGVSTDTQYF. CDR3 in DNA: TGTGCCAGCTCACCAGTCGGGGTCAGCACAGATACGCAGTATTTT.

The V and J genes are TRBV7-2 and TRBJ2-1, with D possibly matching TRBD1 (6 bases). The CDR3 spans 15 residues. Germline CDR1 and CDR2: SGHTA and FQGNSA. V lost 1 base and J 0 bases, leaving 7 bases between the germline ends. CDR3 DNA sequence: TGTGCCAGCAGCTTAGGAGGGGGCTCCTACAATGAGCAGTTCTTC. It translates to CASSLGGGSYNEQFF.

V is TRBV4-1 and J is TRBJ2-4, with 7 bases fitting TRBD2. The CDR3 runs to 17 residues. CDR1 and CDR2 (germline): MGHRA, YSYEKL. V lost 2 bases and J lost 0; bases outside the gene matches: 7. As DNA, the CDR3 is TGCGCCAGCAGCCAATCCCTAGCGGAAATAGCCAAAAACATTCAGTACTTC. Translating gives CASSQSLAEIAKNIQYF.

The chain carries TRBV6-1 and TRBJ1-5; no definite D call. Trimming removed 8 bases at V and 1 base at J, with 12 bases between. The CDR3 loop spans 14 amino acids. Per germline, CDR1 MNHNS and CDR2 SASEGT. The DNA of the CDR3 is TGTGCCAGCGTCCAGGTTGTCAGCAATCAGCCCCAGCATTTT. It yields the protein CASVQVVSNQPQHF.

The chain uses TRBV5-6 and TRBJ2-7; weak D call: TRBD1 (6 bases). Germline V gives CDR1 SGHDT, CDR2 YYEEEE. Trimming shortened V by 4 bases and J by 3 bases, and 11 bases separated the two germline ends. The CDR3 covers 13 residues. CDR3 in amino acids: CASSIKTGYEQYF. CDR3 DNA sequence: TGTGCCAGCAGCATTAAGACAGGCTACGAGCAGTACTTC.

The CDR3 DNA is TGTGCCAGCAGCTTAGCGGGCGGGGTAGATGGCTACACCTTC. Translation: CASSLAGGVDGYTF. The chain joins TRBV7-9 to TRBJ1-2; D unresolved. The CDR3 consists of 14 residues. Germline CDR1 and CDR2: SEHNR and FQNEAQ (reference sequence). V was clipped by 0 bases and J by 6 bases, with 11 bases between them.

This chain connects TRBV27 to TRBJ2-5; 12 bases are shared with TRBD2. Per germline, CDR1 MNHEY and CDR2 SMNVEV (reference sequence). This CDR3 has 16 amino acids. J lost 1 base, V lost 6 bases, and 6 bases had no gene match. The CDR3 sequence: CASSQGLAGPQETQYF. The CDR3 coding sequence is TGTGCCAGCAGCCAAGGACTAGCGGGGCCCCAAGAGACCCAGTACTTC.

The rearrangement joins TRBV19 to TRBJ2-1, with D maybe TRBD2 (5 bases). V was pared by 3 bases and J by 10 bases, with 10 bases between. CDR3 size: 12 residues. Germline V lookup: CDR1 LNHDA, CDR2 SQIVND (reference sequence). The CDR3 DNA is TGTGCCAGTAGTATGACGGGGTTCGAGCAGTTCTTC. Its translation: CASSMTGFEQFF. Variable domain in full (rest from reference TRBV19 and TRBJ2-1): DGGITQSPKYLFRKEGQNVTLSCEQNLNHDAMYWYRQDPGQGLRLIYYSQIVNDFQKGDIAEGYSVSREKKESFPLTVTSAQKNPTAFYLCASSMTGFEQFFGPGTRLTVL.

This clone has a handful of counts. CDR3 in amino acids: CASSFGLATNTGELFF. Written as DNA, the CDR3 is TGCGCCAGCAGCTTTGGGCTAGCAACCAACACCGGGGAGCTGTTTTTT. The chain is built from TRBV5-1 and TRBJ2-2, with a weak D call TRBD2 (5 bases). Trimming pared 2 bases from V and 2 bases from J, leaving 13 bases between. This CDR3 is built from 16 residues. CDR1 SGHRS and CDR2 YFSETQ come from the germline V gene.

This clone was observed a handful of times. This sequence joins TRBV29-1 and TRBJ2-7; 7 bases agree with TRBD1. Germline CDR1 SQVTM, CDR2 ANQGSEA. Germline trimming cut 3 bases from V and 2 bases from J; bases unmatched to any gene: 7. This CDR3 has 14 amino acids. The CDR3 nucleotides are TGCAGCGTTGATAATCCAGGGGGAACCTACGAGCAGTACTTC. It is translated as CSVDNPGGTYEQYF.